The source of this T cell receptor (beta chain) is a study of blood T cell repertoires in COVID-19 (TCRdb year 2020). Broadly, across the study: Samples from collaborators originated in the United States, Italy and Spain and spanned both the acute and convalescent phases of COVID-19. Deeply sampled blood TCRbeta repertoires from subjects exposed to, actively infected with, or recovered from COVID-19 were included in the dataset. The repertoires were made available in a free public database intended to serve as a resource for research on the immune response to SARS-CoV-2. The samples were drawn from the first 160 participants of the ongoing ImmuneRACE study and from over a thousand subjects provided by 6 global collaborators. A de-identified subject ID, COVID-19 status, age in years and sex were almost always included in the sample metadata. The prospective study material was composed of cDNA or gDNA derived from T cells, B-cell-depleted T cells, or PBMCs. Where available, HLA class I and class II types were taken from metadata supplied by the sample provider and were not determined by assay-based typing. General study outcomes and caveats: The amount of clinical and demographic metadata varied by source and participant and was provided uncurated.

Spanning cysteine to phenylalanine, the CDR3 consists of 14 amino acids. Only the CDR3 portion is preserved as DNA: 42 bases, with reading frame beginning at the first base. Trimming removed 7 bases from V and 2 bases from J, leaving 15 bases between the germline ends. In the germline V gene (reference sequence), CDR1 corresponds to LNHDA and CDR2 to SQIVND. A remark on this clone: The antigen it recognizes is unknown. No base qualities exist here, and no much larger clone lies one base off it.

TCRbeta CDR3 regions were amplified from genomic DNA by means of the immunoSEQ Assay, a bias-controlled multiplex PCR. Per the original workflow: The number of nucleated cells in each sample was estimated by amplification of reference gene primers within the assay. To quantify the absolute abundance of each unique TCRbeta CDR3 rearrangement, sequence reads were collapsed and filtered. Productive Simpson clonality was computed per sample as the square root of Simpson's diversity index over productive rearrangements. Not all clones reach the TCRdb copy of this immuneACCESS table, which keeps in-frame sequences only. Checked studies attribute under half of the gap to unresolved V genes and leave the rest unexplained. Clone size and V and J calls were adopted from that table, with D and trimming inferred from the DNA. This sample lists about 64,000 clones; about 88% were detected once. The top ten constitute approximately 3.9% of the sample.

The collaborating institutions used their own protocols to collect whole blood in K2EDTA tubes. Collaborator samples were shipped for TCRbeta analysis as frozen whole blood, isolated PBMCs, or DNA extracted from either sample type. The sample was peripheral blood. The V and J segments used are TRBV19 and TRBJ2-7, with TRBD2 perhaps the D gene, on 6 matching bases. This TCR came from a man in his sixties or seventies with acute or convalescent COVID-19. The sequenced DNA: TGTGCCAGTAAAACGGGGGACGGCCCCTACGAGCAGTACTTC. This translates into CASKTGDGPYEQYF.